One and the same sample provided the 16 T cell receptor beta chains below, sequenced in a study of blood T cell repertoires in COVID-19. Generated by immunoSEQ multiplex PCR, the TCRdb table keeps only in-frame clones and is missing some. The sample shows about 120,000 clones, approximately 87% of them seen only once. The sample consisted of peripheral blood. The origin of the receptors is a woman aged 45-65 years with acute or convalescent COVID-19.

The V and J genes are TRBV7-7 and TRBJ2-2; unclear D gene. Trimming left V 5 bases short and J 5 bases short, with 9 bases between. Germline V gene data show CDR1 as SSHAT and CDR2 as FNYEAQ (reference sequence). The CDR3 length is 13 residues. CDR3 residues: CASSPSITGELFF. Written as DNA, the CDR3 is TGTGCCAGCAGCCCCTCTATAACCGGGGAGCTGTTTTTT. The whole variable domain, remainder taken from reference TRBV7-7 and TRBJ2-2, is GAGVSQSPRYKVTKRGQDVTLRCDPISSHATLYWYQQALGQGPEFLTYFNYEAQPDKSGLPSDRFSAERPEGSISTLTIQRTEQRDSAMYRCASSPSITGELFFGEGSRLTVL.

In DNA, the CDR3 is TGTGCCAGCAGCCAGGCAAGCGGGGGGATCTACAATGAGCAGTTCTTC. This gives the protein CASSQASGGIYNEQFF. The chain recombines TRBV14 with TRBJ2-1, with 9 bases aligning to TRBD2. The V gene end was trimmed by 3 bases and the J gene end by 3 bases; junction bases not matched to a gene: 6. The CDR3 contains 16 residues. Germline values: CDR1 SGHDN, CDR2 FVKESK.

This chain connects TRBV7-2 to TRBJ2-1, with D possibly being TRBD1 (5 bases). Germline CDR1 SGHTA, CDR2 FQGNSA. The ends were cut back, 5 bases at V and 4 bases at J, with 15 bases in the middle. The CDR3 is 15 amino acids. In DNA, the CDR3 is TGTGCCAGCAGCGAACAGGTATCCCCATACAATGAGCAGTTCTTC. Translation gives CASSEQVSPYNEQFF.

This chain uses TRBV9 with TRBJ1-1; no reliable D call. The CDR3 spans 15 residues. CDR1 SGDLS and CDR2 YYNGEE come from the germline V gene. V dropped 0 bases and J dropped 0 bases, with 9 bases sitting between them. CDR3 region: CASSVGGGMNTEAFF. The CDR3 DNA reads as TGTGCCAGCAGCGTAGGCGGAGGGATGAACACTGAAGCTTTCTTT.

The chain combines TRBV18 with TRBJ2-1; D is uncertain. V was pared by 2 bases and J by 2 bases, with 10 bases between. The CDR3 is made up of 15 amino acids. Per the germline V gene, CDR1 is KGHSH and CDR2 is LQKENI. The CDR3 sequence is CASSPGQIPYNEQFF. The CDR3 bases are TGTGCCAGCTCACCAGGGCAGATTCCCTACAATGAGCAGTTCTTC.

The chain joins TRBV19 to TRBJ1-2; D not certain. Germline loops: CDR1 LNHDA, CDR2 SQIVND (reference sequence). The CDR3 contains 14 residues. V dropped 4 bases and J dropped 3 bases, with 12 bases sitting between them. CDR3 bases: TGTGCCAGTAGTAAATCGGAGCAGTACTATGGCTACACCTTC. Its translation is CASSKSEQYYGYTF. The whole variable domain, remainder taken from reference TRBV19 and TRBJ1-2, is DGGITQSPKYLFRKEGQNVTLSCEQNLNHDAMYWYRQDPGQGLRLIYYSQIVNDFQKGDIAEGYSVSREKKESFPLTVTSAQKNPTAFYLCASSKSEQYYGYTFGSGTRLTVV.

The rearrangement joins TRBV4-1 to TRBJ1-3; D unresolved. The CDR3 contains 21 residues. V lost 1 base, J lost 0 bases, and 25 bases lay in between. Germline-derived CDR1 and CDR2 are MGHRA and YSYEKL. In nucleotides, the CDR3 is TGCGCCAGCAGCCAAGTGTTAAGTAGCGATACCCCAGCCTTCTCTGGAAACACCATATATTTT. It encodes CASSQVLSSDTPAFSGNTIYF.

The chain employs TRBV6-5 and TRBJ1-2; D remains unclear. Germline V lookup: CDR1 MNHEY, CDR2 SVGAGI. CDR3 length equals 15 residues. V gave up 2 bases and J gave up 4 bases, with 14 bases separating them. CDR3 DNA: TGTGCCAGCAGTTACCCCACGGGAGCCTTCTATGGCTACACCTTC. Residues: CASSYPTGAFYGYTF.

The chain links TRBV18 to TRBJ2-7, with D maybe TRBD1 (7 bases). Per the germline V gene, CDR1 is KGHSH and CDR2 is LQKENI. CDR3 length equals 13 residues. Trimming shortened V by 5 bases and J by 3 bases, and 11 bases separated the two germline ends. In DNA form, the CDR3 reads TGTGCCAGCTCATCGGGGGACAGCTACGAGCAGTACTTC. Its translation: CASSSGDSYEQYF.

In this sample, this clone turned up a few times. The rearrangement links TRBV7-6 to TRBJ2-5; D unresolved. The CDR3 consists of 12 residues. V was trimmed by 4 bases and J by 2 bases, leaving 5 bases between them. Germline values: CDR1 SGHVS, CDR2 FNYEAQ. CDR3 DNA: TGTGCCAGCAGCTCCAGACAAGAGACCCAGTACTTC. As protein: CASSSRQETQYF.

The chain uses TRBV14 and TRBJ2-1; 13 bases map to TRBD2. The CDR3 runs 17 residues. CDR1 is SGHDN and CDR2 is FVKESK in the germline V gene. V shed 4 bases and J 4 bases; nucleotides not matched to a gene: 7. The CDR3 nucleotides are TGTGCCAGCAGCCGAAGACTAGCGGGGGGTAGTTACAATGAGCAGTTCTTC. Amino acid sequence: CASSRRLAGGSYNEQFF. Looking up the rest from reference TRBV14 and TRBJ2-1 gives the full variable domain: EAGVTQFPSHSVIEKGQTVTLRCDPISGHDNLYWYRRVMGKEIKFLLHFVKESKQDESGMPNNRFLAERTGGTYSTLKVQPAELEDSGVYFCASSRRLAGGSYNEQFFGPGTRLTVL.

The chain has TRBV5-1 and TRBJ2-5, with TRBD2 identical over 7 bases. CDR3 size: 15 residues. J was trimmed by 5 bases and V by 4 bases; bases with no gene match: 11. Germline CDR1 and CDR2: SGHRS and YFSETQ. Written as DNA, the CDR3 is TGCGCCAGCAGCGTCCCGACTAGCTCCCAGGAGACCCAGTACTTC. This gives the protein CASSVPTSSQETQYF.

This clone appeared a few times. The chain has TRBV2 and TRBJ1-2; D is undetermined. In germline, CDR1 is SNHLY, CDR2 FYNNEI. V was clipped by 3 bases and J by 4 bases, with 12 bases between them. The CDR3 spans 14 residues. CDR3 nucleotides: TGTGCCAGCAGTGACGGGGTTGCAGTCTATGGCTACACCTTC. This gives the protein CASSDGVAVYGYTF.

The rearrangement joins TRBV6-5 to TRBJ1-6, with 7 bases lining up with TRBD1. Germline CDR1 MNHEY, CDR2 SVGAGI. Losses at the gene ends were 6 bases for V and 6 bases for J; bases not matched to a gene: 5. CDR3 length equals 14 residues. This CDR3 reads CASRPGTVNSPLHF. Here the CDR3 DNA reads TGTGCCAGCAGACCCGGGACAGTTAATTCACCCCTCCACTTT.

The genes are TRBV11-3 and TRBJ1-1; D perhaps matches TRBD1 (6 bases). Trimming stripped 5 bases from V and 6 bases from J, with 13 bases between. The CDR3 contains 13 residues. Germline V gives CDR1 SGHNT, CDR2 YENEEA. The CDR3 DNA follows: TGTGCCAGCAGCAGTTACAGGGAACCTGAAGCTTTCTTT. This gives the protein CASSSYREPEAFF.

The chain uses TRBV7-9 and TRBJ1-4, with D possibly TRBD1 on 6 matching bases. V was pared by 2 bases and J by 8 bases, with 15 bases between. This CDR3 has 15 residues. Germline assignment: CDR1 SEHNR and CDR2 FQNEAQ (reference sequence). In DNA, the CDR3 is TGTGCCAGCAGCTTAACCGGGGGGCTTGGGGAAAAACTGTTTTTT. Protein: CASSLTGGLGEKLFF.